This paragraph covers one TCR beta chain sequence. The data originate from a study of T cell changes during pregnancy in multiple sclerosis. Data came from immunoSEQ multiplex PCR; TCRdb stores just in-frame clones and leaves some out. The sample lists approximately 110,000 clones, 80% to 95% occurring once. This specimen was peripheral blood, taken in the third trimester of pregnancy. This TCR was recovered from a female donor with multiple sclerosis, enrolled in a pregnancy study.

Written as DNA, the CDR3 is TGTGCCATCAGAGCCGGGACTAGCGGCTATGAGCAGTTCTTC. Protein sequence: CAIRAGTSGYEQFF. This chain uses TRBV10-3 with TRBJ2-1, with 11 bases aligning to TRBD2. The CDR3 length is 14 residues. Per the germline V gene, CDR1 is ENHRY and CDR2 is SYGVKD. Trimming took 6 bases from V and 8 from J; bases not matched to a gene: 6.